These 31 T cell receptor beta chains were sequenced from one sample in a study of T cells in Graves' hyperthyroidism and ophthalmopathy. Researchers amplified the TCR beta CDR3 regions from RNA transcripts. Carried out on the TCR CDR3, a first-round RT-PCR used the HTBI primer set. TCRdb used MiXCR to reprocess the multiplex PCR reads, holding one entry per CDR3 protein. The sample holds around 300,000 distinct CDR3 sequences, more than 10% seen once. Sequenced: blood. These receptors were taken from a woman aged 25 to 39 with Graves' hyperthyroidism that later progressed to Graves' ophthalmopathy.

As concerns this clonotype: Given a much more abundant clone one base away, this may be a read error. The rearrangement links TRBV29-1 to TRBJ2-4, with a possible D match to TRBD2 (6 bases). Germline V gene sequence: CDR1 SQVTM, CDR2 ANQGSEA. The length of the CDR3 is 13 residues. V gave up 7 bases and J gave up 7 bases, with 17 bases separating them. The CDR3 region has the DNA TGCAGCGCTGTACCCAGGAGGGAGAACATTCAGTACTTC. Translated, it gives CSAVPRRENIQYF.

There are many counts of this clonotype. The gene calls are TRBV5-1 and TRBJ2-7; tentatively, D is TRBD1 (6 bases). Germline CDR1 and CDR2: SGHRS and YFSETQ. V was pared by 4 bases and J by 0 bases, with 17 bases between. This CDR3 spans 16 amino acids. The CDR3 coding sequence is TGCGCCAGCAGCCTGGCCCCCCGGGACACCTCCTACGAGCAGTACTTC. Amino acids: CASSLAPRDTSYEQYF.

This clonotype was observed at least ten times. This rearrangement joins TRBV13 to TRBJ2-7; maybe TRBD1 (5 bases). The CDR3 totals 14 residues. CDR1 and CDR2 (germline): PRHDT, FYEKMQ (reference sequence). V was cut by 6 bases and J by 0 bases, with 12 bases left in between. The CDR3 sequence: CASRDRLSSYEQYF. DNA for the CDR3: TGTGCCAGCAGAGACAGATTGTCCTCCTACGAGCAGTACTTC. Supplemented by reference TRBV13 and TRBJ2-7, the full variable domain reads AAGVIQSPRHLIKEKRETATLKCYPIPRHDTVYWYQQGPGQDPQFLISFYEKMQSDKGSIPDRFSAQQFSDYHSELNMSSLELGDSALYFCASRDRLSSYEQYFGPGTRLTVT.

In this sample, this clonotype turned up many times. The CDR3 loop is CASSYRGSEGNEQFF. The CDR3 nucleotides are TGTGCCAGCAGTTACCGTGGGAGTGAGGGCAATGAGCAGTTCTTC. The V call is TRBV6-2 or TRBV6-3, the J call TRBJ2-1, with D possibly TRBD2 on 5 matching bases. Germline V lookup: CDR1 MNHEY, CDR2 SVGEGT. The CDR3 sequence is 15 residues long. V was trimmed by 2 bases and J by 6 bases, leaving 14 bases between them.

V is TRBV3-1 and J is TRBJ1-2, with 9 bases identical to TRBD1. The J segment lost 8 bases and the V segment lost 0 bases, leaving 10 bases of the junction unmatched. Germline lookup yields CDR1 LGHDT and CDR2 YNNKEL (reference sequence). The CDR3 has 16 amino acids. This CDR3 is CASSQEEGRTGEGYTF. The CDR3 DNA is TGTGCCAGCAGCCAAGAAGAGGGGAGGACAGGGGAAGGCTACACCTTC.

About this clonotype: This clone may be a read error of a much larger clone one base away. J is TRBJ1-5 and V is TRBV4-3; a weak D match, TRBD1 (5 bases). The germline V gene encodes CDR1 LGHNA and CDR2 YSLEER. The CDR3 consists of 17 residues. CDR3 in DNA: TGCGCCGGCAGCCAAGATTTGTCATTGGCAGGGCATCAGCCCCAGCATTTT. It encodes CAGSQDLSLAGHQPQHF.

This clonotype has at least ten counts. The chain joins TRBV27 to TRBJ2-3, with 8 bases identical to TRBD1. The CDR3 runs 16 residues. V lost 11 bases to trimming and J lost 5 bases; unmatched junction nucleotides: 18. The germline CDR1 and CDR2 sequences are MNHEY and SMNVEV (reference sequence). CDR3 protein: CAASPRPGGVLDTQYF. The CDR3 bases are TGTGCCGCCTCCCCCCGTCCAGGGGGCGTGTTAGATACGCAGTATTTT.

This clonotype has ten or more counts. The chain employs TRBV6-1 and TRBJ2-3; possible D gene TRBD2, 5 bases. V gave up 6 bases and J gave up 8 bases, with 12 bases separating them. Per germline, CDR1 MNHNS and CDR2 SASEGT. This CDR3 spans 12 amino acids. This chain's CDR3 is CASSSNRGTQYF. The CDR3 DNA reads TGTGCCAGCAGCTCTAATCGGGGTACGCAGTATTTT.

This chain uses TRBV19 with TRBJ1-1; the D is unclear. Germline CDR1 reads LNHDA; CDR2 reads SQIVND (reference sequence). The V end was cut by 10 bases, the J end by 1 base, with 19 bases between. The CDR3 extends over 15 amino acids. The CDR3 loop reads CATHPNPGANTEAFF. CDR3 nucleotides: TGTGCCACCCACCCTAACCCGGGAGCGAACACTGAAGCTTTCTTT.

This clonotype came up many times. V gene TRBV7-2 combines with J gene TRBJ1-3; perhaps TRBD1 as D (5 bases). Germline V CDR1 and CDR2: SGHTA, FQGNSA. The ends were cut back, 1 base at V and 2 bases at J, with 6 bases in the middle. The CDR3 sequence is 14 residues long. CDR3 residues: CASSLGGAGNTIYF. As DNA, the CDR3 is TGTGCCAGCAGCTTAGGGGGGGCTGGAAACACCATATATTTT.

This clonotype was seen ten or more times. The chain combines TRBV6-5 with TRBJ1-1, with D uncertain. The CDR3 contains 15 residues. Germline V gene data show CDR1 as MNHEY and CDR2 as SVGAGI. Trimming removed 0 bases at V and 1 base at J, with 9 bases between. CDR3 nucleotides: TGTGCCAGCAGTTACTCCCACAGCGCGAACACTGAAGCTTTCTTT. Encoded protein: CASSYSHSANTEAFF.

CDR3 loop: CASWDTVYGYTF. In DNA form, the CDR3 reads TGTGCCAGCTGGGACACTGTCTATGGCTACACCTTC. V usage is TRBV25-1 and J usage is TRBJ1-2, with D possibly matching TRBD1 (6 bases). CDR3 length: 12 amino acids. V lost 8 bases to trimming and J lost 4 bases, with 11 bases between them. Germline V CDR1 and CDR2: MGHDK, SYGVNS.

The CDR3 coding sequence is TGTGCCAGCGCACAAATAATAGCGGGAGGGCCGATTTGGGATACGCAGTATTTT. Amino acid sequence: CASAQIIAGGPIWDTQYF. This chain uses TRBV7-3 with TRBJ2-3, with 11 nucleotides matching TRBD2. Germline V gene data show CDR1 as SGHTA and CDR2 as FQGTGA. With V trimmed by 8 bases and J by 6 bases, 19 bases remained unmatched. The CDR3 has 18 amino acids.

Many counts were recorded for this clonotype. V and J are TRBV28 and TRBJ1-2; D remains unclear. The length of the CDR3 is 17 residues. Germline CDR1 is MDHEN and CDR2 is SYDVKM. The germline V and J ends were trimmed by 1 base and 2 bases, with 17 bases remaining between them. The CDR3, as DNA: TGTGCCAGCAGTTTATCCTCTTCCGGGGTAACCAACTATGGCTACACCTTC. Translated: CASSLSSSGVTNYGYTF.

Many counts were recorded for this clonotype. The chain carries TRBV7-9 and TRBJ1-2; 8 bases align to TRBD1. The germline V gene has CDR1 SEHNR and CDR2 FQNEAQ (reference sequence). V shed 3 bases, J shed 4 bases, and the junction held 7 bases outside the gene matches. The CDR3 is made up of 15 amino acids. Here the CDR3 DNA reads TGTGCCAGCAGCTTCGGGACAGGACATTCCTATGGCTACACCTTC. Its translation: CASSFGTGHSYGYTF.

This clonotype was seen many times. This chain connects TRBV20-1 to TRBJ2-3; 13 bases agree with TRBD2. This CDR3 spans 17 amino acids. The V segment lost 0 bases and the J segment 0 bases; nucleotides outside the gene matches: 3. Germline values: CDR1 DFQATT, CDR2 SNEGSKA (reference sequence). The CDR3 DNA reads as TGCAGTGCTAGAGATACTAGCGGGAGGGCTAGCACAGATACGCAGTATTTT. Its translation: CSARDTSGRASTDTQYF.

Ten or more counts support this clonotype. This chain connects TRBV7-9 to TRBJ2-1, with a tentative D call TRBD1 (6 bases). Between the trimmed V and J ends, which lost 6 bases and 0 bases, there was a span of 15 bases. The CDR3 spans 16 residues. Germline CDR1 SEHNR, CDR2 FQNEAQ (reference sequence). CDR3 nucleotides: TGTGCCAGCAGGGGGCGGACAGAGGACTCCTACAATGAGCAGTTCTTC. It translates to CASRGRTEDSYNEQFF. The full variable domain, with the rest looked up from reference TRBV7-9 and TRBJ2-1, is DTGVSQNPRHKITKRGQNVTFRCDPISEHNRLYWYRQTLGQGPEFLTYFQNEAQLEKSRLLSDRFSAERPKGSFSTLEIQRTEQGDSAMYLCASRGRTEDSYNEQFFGPGTRLTVL.

The rearrangement links TRBV28 to TRBJ2-7, with 8 bases that match TRBD2. The junction had 6 bases not matched to a gene; V was cut back by 2 bases and J by 0 bases. CDR3 size: 16 residues. Germline CDR1 is MDHEN and CDR2 is SYDVKM. The CDR3 region has the DNA TGTGCCAGCAGTTTAACCACTAGCGGCAGCTCCTACGAGCAGTACTTC. It encodes CASSLTTSGSSYEQYF. Drawing the rest from reference TRBV28 and TRBJ2-7, the complete variable domain is DVKVTQSSRYLVKRTGEKVFLECVQDMDHENMFWYRQDPGLGLRLIYFSYDVKMKEKGDIPEGYSVSREKKERFSLILESASTNQTSMYLCASSLTTSGSSYEQYFGPGTRLTVT.

In this sample, this clonotype turned up many times. The chain has TRBV5-1 and TRBJ2-1, with 7 positions matching TRBD2. The junction had 6 bases not matched to a gene; V was cut back by 2 bases and J by 7 bases. The CDR3 sequence is 14 residues long. In germline, CDR1 is SGHRS, CDR2 YFSETQ. The CDR3 DNA is TGCGCCAGCAGCTTAGGGCTAGCGGTGAATGAGCAGTTCTTC. It translates to CASSLGLAVNEQFF.

This clonotype was recorded many times. The rearrangement joins TRBV6-1 to TRBJ1-5; 7 bases map to TRBD1. Germline assignment: CDR1 MNHNS and CDR2 SASEGT. The CDR3 has 15 residues. The ends lost 6 bases at V and 3 bases at J; junction bases unmatched: 8. CDR3 bases: TGTGCCAGCAGACCGACAGGGCTTCTCAATCAGCCCCAGCATTTT. As protein: CASRPTGLLNQPQHF.

This clonotype has at least ten counts. The rearrangement uses TRBV27 and TRBJ1-1; weak D call: TRBD1 (6 bases). The V and J ends lost 5 bases and 5 bases respectively, with 15 bases between them. The CDR3 sequence is 14 residues long. Germline assignment: CDR1 MNHEY and CDR2 SMNVEV (reference sequence). DNA for the CDR3: TGTGCCAGCAGTCCGGACAGCTTTTGGACTGAAGCTTTCTTT. Encoded protein: CASSPDSFWTEAFF.

The table lists this clonotype with many counts. J is TRBJ2-7 and V is TRBV11-2, with D tentatively TRBD1 (5 bases). This CDR3 is 15 amino acids long. Germline CDR1 and CDR2: SGHAT and FQNNGV. The V and J ends lost 0 bases and 4 bases respectively, with 13 bases between them. The CDR3 protein is CASSLDSTGAYEQYF. CDR3 nucleotides: TGTGCCAGCAGCTTAGATAGCACAGGAGCTTACGAGCAGTACTTC.

This clonotype was seen many times. The gene calls are TRBV2 and TRBJ2-1; 14 bases line up with TRBD2. The germline CDR1 and CDR2 sequences are SNHLY and FYNNEI. The J segment lost 9 bases and the V segment lost 8 bases, leaving 15 bases of the junction unmatched. The CDR3 has 17 residues. The CDR3 sequence: CASGQDTGTSGRGEQFF. The DNA for the CDR3 is TGTGCCAGCGGACAGGATACCGGGACTAGCGGGAGAGGTGAGCAGTTCTTC.

This clonotype has a count of ten or more. This rearrangement joins TRBV7-2 to TRBJ2-5; no firm D call. The V end lost 2 bases, the J end lost 1 base, and 11 bases lay between the germline ends. There are 15 residues in the CDR3. Germline CDR1 is SGHTA and CDR2 is FQGNSA. CDR3 loop: CASSLSITSQETQYF. The CDR3 region has the DNA TGTGCCAGCAGCTTATCCATAACTTCCCAAGAGACCCAGTACTTC. The full variable domain, with the rest looked up from reference TRBV7-2 and TRBJ2-5, is GAGVSQSPSNKVTEKGKDVELRCDPISGHTALYWYRQSLGQGLEFLIYFQGNSAPDKSGLPSDRFSAERTGGSVSTLTIQRTQQEDSAVYLCASSLSITSQETQYFGPGTRLLVL.

This clonotype was found many times. This chain links TRBV18 with TRBJ1-6, with 9 bases identical to TRBD1. The V gene's germline CDR1 is KGHSH and CDR2 LQKENI. V shed 3 bases and J 6 bases; nucleotides not matched to a gene: 12. The CDR3 is 18 residues long. The DNA of the CDR3 is TGTGCCAGCTCACCTATTGACTCGACAGGGGGTTCTAATTCACCCCTCCACTTT. Amino acid sequence: CASSPIDSTGGSNSPLHF. The full variable domain, its missing parts supplied by reference TRBV18 and TRBJ1-6, is NAGVMQNPRHLVRRRGQEARLRCSPMKGHSHVYWYRQLPEEGLKFMVYLQKENIIDESGMPKERFSAEFPKEGPSILRIQQVVRGDSAAYFCASSPIDSTGGSNSPLHFGNGTRLTVT.

This clonotype was seen ten or more times. The genes are TRBV30 and TRBJ2-2, with a possible D match to TRBD2 (5 bases). Trimming removed 4 bases at V and 3 bases at J, with 12 bases between. This CDR3 is built from 14 residues. The germline V gene encodes CDR1 GTSNPN and CDR2 SVGIG (reference sequence). The CDR3, as DNA: TGTGCCTGGAAAGAGGGCTTGTACACCGGGGAGCTGTTTTTT. Protein: CAWKEGLYTGELFF. Supplemented by reference TRBV30 and TRBJ2-2, the full variable domain reads SQTIHQWPATLVQPVGSPLSLECTVEGTSNPNLYWYRQAAGRGLQLLFYSVGIGQISSEVPQNLSASRPQDRQFILSSKKLLLSDSGFYLCAWKEGLYTGELFFGEGSRLTVL.

This clonotype was detected only a few times. The V call is TRBV29-1, the J call TRBJ1-2; 11 bases agree with TRBD1. V was pared by 4 bases and J by 7 bases, with 8 bases of the junction left unmatched. In germline, CDR1 is SQVTM, CDR2 ANQGSEA. The CDR3 consists of 14 residues. The DNA of the CDR3 is TGCAGCGTTGTCGGACAGGGGGCTGCCGGTGGCTACACCTTC. This gives the protein CSVVGQGAAGGYTF. The full variable domain, rest sourced from reference TRBV29-1 and TRBJ1-2, is SAVISQKPSRDICQRGTSLTIQCQVDSQVTMMFWYRQQPGQSLTLIATANQGSEATYESGFVIDKFPISRPNLTFSTLTVSNMSPEDSSIYLCSVVGQGAAGGYTFGSGTRLTVV.

The rearrangement uses TRBV6-9 and TRBJ1-2; the D gene is possibly TRBD1 (5 bases). The CDR3 extends over 14 amino acids. The V gene's germline CDR1 is MNHGY and CDR2 SVAAGI. Trimming pared 3 bases from V and 6 bases from J, leaving 14 bases between. CDR3 sequence reads: CASSYTGGLNGYTF. The CDR3 region has the DNA TGTGCCAGCAGTTACACGGGGGGGTTGAATGGCTACACCTTC.

This clonotype was counted many times. CDR3 sequence reads: CSASEWVQPQHF. CDR3 nucleotides: TGCAGTGCTAGCGAGTGGGTTCAGCCCCAGCATTTT. The V and J genes are TRBV20-1 and TRBJ1-5, with no clear D. V lost 3 bases, J lost 6 bases, and 9 bases lay in between. The CDR3 is 12 amino acids. From germline, CDR1 is DFQATT and CDR2 SNEGSKA (reference sequence).

This clonotype was counted ten times or more. The V call is TRBV4-2, the J call TRBJ2-2; D is undetermined. This CDR3 spans 14 amino acids. From germline, CDR1 is LGHNA and CDR2 YNFKEQ. The germline V and J ends were trimmed by 6 bases and 0 bases, with 8 bases remaining between them. CDR3 in amino acids: CASRYITNTGELFF. The CDR3 nucleotides are TGTGCCAGCAGATACATTACGAACACCGGGGAGCTGTTTTTT.

This sequence joins TRBV10-1 and TRBJ2-1; D uncertain. Germline V lookup: CDR1 WNHNN, CDR2 SYGVQD (reference sequence). Trimming took 0 bases from V and 7 from J, leaving 7 bases between them. There are 13 residues in the CDR3. The CDR3 here is CASSESLGNEQFF. Written as DNA, the CDR3 is TGCGCCAGCAGTGAGTCATTAGGGAATGAGCAGTTCTTC.